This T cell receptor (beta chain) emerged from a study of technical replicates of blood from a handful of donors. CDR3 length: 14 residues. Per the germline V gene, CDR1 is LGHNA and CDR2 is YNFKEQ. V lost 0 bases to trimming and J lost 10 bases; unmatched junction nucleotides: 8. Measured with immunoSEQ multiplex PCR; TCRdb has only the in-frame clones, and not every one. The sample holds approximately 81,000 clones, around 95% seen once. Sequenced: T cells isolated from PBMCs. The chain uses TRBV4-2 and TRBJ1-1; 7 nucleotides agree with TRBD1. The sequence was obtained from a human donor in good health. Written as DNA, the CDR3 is TGTGCCAGCAGCCAAGATGCGAGGGGGCGCCGAGCTTTCTTT. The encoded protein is CASSQDARGRRAFF.